This T cell receptor beta chain appears in the sequencing data of a study of T cells in Graves' hyperthyroidism and ophthalmopathy. This clonotype was counted at least ten times. Its antigen is undetermined. What was amplified from RNA transcripts were TCR beta CDR3 regions. The HTBI set primed first-round TCR CDR3 RT-PCR. TCRdb reprocessed the multiplex PCR reads via MiXCR and lists one record per CDR3 protein. The data hold roughly 280,000 distinct CDR3 sequences, with about 20% observed a single time. Overall study findings and caveats: Blood also contained most expanded thyroid clonotypes above 0.001.

This receptor was taken from a man between 25 and 39 years old with Graves' ophthalmopathy. The sample taken for sequencing was blood.

The CDR3 here is CASSEAGGGANEQFF. For the CDR3, the DNA is TGTGCCAGCAGTGAAGCGGGAGGGGGGGCCAATGAGCAGTTCTTC. V gene TRBV2 combines with J gene TRBJ2-1, with D perhaps TRBD2 (7 bases). The V gene lost 0 bases and the J gene lost 6 bases, with 12 bases spanning the gap. Germline V gives CDR1 SNHLY, CDR2 FYNNEI. The CDR3 is 15 amino acids.